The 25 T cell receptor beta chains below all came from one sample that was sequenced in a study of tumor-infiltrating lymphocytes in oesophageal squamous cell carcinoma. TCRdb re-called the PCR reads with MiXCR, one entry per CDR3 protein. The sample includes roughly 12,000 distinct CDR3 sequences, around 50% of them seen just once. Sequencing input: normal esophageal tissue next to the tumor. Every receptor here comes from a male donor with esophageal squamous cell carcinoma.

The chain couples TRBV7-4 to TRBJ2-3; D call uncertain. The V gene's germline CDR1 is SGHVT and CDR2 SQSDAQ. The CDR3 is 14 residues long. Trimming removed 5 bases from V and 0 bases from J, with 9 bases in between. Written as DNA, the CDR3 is TGTGCCAGCAGCCCGGGCTTAAGCACAGATACGCAGTATTTT. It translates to CASSPGLSTDTQYF.

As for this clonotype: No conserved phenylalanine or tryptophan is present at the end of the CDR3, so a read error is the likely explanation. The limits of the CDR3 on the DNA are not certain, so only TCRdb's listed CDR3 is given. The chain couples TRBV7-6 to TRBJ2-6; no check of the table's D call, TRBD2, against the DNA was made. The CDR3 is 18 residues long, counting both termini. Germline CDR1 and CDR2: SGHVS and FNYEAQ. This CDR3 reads CASSSGSGQGPYEQYFGA.

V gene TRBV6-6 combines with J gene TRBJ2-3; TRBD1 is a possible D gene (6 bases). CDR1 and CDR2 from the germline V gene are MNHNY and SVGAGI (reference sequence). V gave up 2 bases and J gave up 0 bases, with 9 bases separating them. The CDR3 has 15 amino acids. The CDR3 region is CASSYDRISTDTQYF. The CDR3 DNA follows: TGTGCCAGCAGTTACGACAGGATTAGCACAGATACGCAGTATTTT.

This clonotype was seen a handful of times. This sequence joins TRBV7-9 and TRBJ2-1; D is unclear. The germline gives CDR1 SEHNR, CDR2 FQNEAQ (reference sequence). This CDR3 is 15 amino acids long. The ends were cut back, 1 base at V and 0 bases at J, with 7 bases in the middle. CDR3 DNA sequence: TGTGCCAGCAGCTTAGACGGAGCCTCCTACAATGAGCAGTTCTTC. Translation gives CASSLDGASYNEQFF.

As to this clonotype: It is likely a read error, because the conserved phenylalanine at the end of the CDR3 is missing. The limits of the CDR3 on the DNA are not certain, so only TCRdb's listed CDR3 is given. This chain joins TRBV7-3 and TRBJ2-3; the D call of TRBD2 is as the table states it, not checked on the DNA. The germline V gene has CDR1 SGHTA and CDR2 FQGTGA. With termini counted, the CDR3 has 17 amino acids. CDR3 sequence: CASSLRDGTSGNVEQFS.

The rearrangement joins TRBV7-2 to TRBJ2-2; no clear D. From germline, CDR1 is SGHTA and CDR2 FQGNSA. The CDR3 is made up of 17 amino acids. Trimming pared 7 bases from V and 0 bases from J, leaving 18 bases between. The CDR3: CASTLGLLGSNTGELFF. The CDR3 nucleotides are TGTGCCAGCACCCTTGGGCTGTTGGGCTCGAACACCGGGGAGCTGTTTTTT.

The CDR3: CASSLDLAGEQYF. CDR3 DNA: TGTGCCAGCAGCTTGGATCTCGCCGGAGAGCAGTACTTC. The rearrangement joins TRBV5-6 to TRBJ2-1; D is uncertain. The end of the DNA is better explained by TRBJ2-7, so the J call may be wrong. The CDR3 has 13 amino acids. In germline, CDR1 is SGHDT, CDR2 YYEEEE.

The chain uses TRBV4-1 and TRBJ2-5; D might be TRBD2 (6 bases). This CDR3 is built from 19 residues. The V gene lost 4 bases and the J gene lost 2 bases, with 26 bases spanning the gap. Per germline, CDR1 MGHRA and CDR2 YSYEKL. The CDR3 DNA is TGCGCCAGCAGCCTAACGGGCGGACCGACTAGATCGACTCAAGAGACCCAGTACTTC. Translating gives CASSLTGGPTRSTQETQYF.

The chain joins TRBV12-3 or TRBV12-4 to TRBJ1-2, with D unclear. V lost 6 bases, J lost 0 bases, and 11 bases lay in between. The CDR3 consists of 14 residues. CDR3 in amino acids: CASSRVRPNYGYTF. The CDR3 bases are TGTGCCAGCAGCCGAGTACGGCCTAACTATGGCTACACCTTC.

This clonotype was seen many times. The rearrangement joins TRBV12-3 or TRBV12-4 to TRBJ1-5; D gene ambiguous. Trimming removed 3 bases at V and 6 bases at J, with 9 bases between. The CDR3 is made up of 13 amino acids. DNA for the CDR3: TGTGCCAGCAGTTTGGAGGGAATTCAGCCCCAGCATTTT. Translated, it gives CASSLEGIQPQHF.

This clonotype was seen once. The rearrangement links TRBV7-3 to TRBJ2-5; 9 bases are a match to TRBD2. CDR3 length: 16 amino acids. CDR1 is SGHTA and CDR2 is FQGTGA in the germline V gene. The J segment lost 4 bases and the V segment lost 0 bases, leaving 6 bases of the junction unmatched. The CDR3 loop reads CASSLTEAGGPETQYF. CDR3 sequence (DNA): TGTGCCAGCAGCTTAACGGAAGCGGGGGGCCCAGAGACCCAGTACTTC.

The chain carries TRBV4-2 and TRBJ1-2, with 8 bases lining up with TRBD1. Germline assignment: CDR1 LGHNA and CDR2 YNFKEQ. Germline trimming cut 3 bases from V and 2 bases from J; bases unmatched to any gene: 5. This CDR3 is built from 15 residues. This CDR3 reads CASSQGGTGNYGYTF. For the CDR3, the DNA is TGTGCCAGCAGCCAGGGGGGGACAGGCAACTATGGCTACACCTTC.

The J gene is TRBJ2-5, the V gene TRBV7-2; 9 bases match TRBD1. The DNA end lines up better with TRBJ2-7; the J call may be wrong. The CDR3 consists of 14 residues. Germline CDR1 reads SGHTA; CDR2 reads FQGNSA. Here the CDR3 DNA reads TGTGCCAGCAGCTCCGGGACAGGGAGGTACGAGCAGTACTTC. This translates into CASSSGTGRYEQYF.

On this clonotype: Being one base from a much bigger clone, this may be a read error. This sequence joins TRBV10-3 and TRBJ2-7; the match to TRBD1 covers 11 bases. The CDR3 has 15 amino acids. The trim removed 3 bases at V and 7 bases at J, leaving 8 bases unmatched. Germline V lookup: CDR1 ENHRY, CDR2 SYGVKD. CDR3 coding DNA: TGTGCCATCAGTGACTCGGGACAGGGGGTCGATGAGCAGTACTTC. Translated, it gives CAISDSGQGVDEQYF.

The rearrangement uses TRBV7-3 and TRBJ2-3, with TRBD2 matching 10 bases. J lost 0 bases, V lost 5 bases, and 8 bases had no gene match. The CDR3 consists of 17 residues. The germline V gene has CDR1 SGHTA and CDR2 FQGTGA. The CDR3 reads CASSPGASGGSTDTQYF. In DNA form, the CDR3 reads TGTGCCAGCAGCCCTGGGGCTAGCGGGGGCAGCACAGATACGCAGTATTTT.

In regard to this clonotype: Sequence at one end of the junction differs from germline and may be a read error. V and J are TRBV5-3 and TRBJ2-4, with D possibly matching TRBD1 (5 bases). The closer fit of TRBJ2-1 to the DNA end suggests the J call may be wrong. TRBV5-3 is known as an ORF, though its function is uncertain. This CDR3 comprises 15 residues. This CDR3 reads CASSLAQGLGNEQFF. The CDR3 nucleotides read TGTGCCAGCAGCTTGGCGCAGGGCTTGGGCAATGAGCAGTTCTTC.

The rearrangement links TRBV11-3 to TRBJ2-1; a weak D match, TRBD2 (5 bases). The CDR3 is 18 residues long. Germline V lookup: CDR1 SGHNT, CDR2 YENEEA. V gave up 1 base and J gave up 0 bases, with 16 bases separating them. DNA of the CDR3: TGTGCCAGCAGCTTAGGGGTTGGTGTGGGGAGCTCCTACAATGAGCAGTTCTTC. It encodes CASSLGVGVGSSYNEQFF.

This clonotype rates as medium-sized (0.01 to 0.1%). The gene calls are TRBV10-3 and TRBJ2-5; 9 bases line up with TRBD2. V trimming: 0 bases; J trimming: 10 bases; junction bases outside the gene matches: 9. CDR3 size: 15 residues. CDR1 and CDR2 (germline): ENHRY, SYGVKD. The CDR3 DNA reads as TGTGCCATCAGTGAGTCGCGGGGGGGAGCCCAGGGCCAGTACTTC. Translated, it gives CAISESRGGAQGQYF.

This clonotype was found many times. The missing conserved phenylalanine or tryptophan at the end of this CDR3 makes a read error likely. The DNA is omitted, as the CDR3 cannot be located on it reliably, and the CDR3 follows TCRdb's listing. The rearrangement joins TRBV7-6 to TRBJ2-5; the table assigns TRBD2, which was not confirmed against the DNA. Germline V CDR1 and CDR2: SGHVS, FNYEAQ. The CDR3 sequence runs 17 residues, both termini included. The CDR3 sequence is CASSLAQGPNSPLHFGN.

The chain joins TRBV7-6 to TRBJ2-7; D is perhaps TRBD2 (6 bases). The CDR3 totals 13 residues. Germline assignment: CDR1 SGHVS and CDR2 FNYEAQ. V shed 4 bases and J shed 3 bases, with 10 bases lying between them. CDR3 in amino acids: CASSSTEGYEQYF. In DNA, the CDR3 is TGTGCCAGCAGCTCAACGGAGGGCTACGAGCAGTACTTC.

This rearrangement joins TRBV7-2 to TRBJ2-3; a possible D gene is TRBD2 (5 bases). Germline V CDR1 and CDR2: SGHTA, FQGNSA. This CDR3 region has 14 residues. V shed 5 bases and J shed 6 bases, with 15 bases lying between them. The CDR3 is CASSPRTVADTQYF. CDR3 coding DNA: TGTGCCAGCAGCCCCCGGACTGTGGCCGATACGCAGTATTTT.

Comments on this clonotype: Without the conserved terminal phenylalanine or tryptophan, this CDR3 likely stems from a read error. CDR3: CASSLWPGGDQETQYL. CDR3 coding DNA: TGTGCCAGCAGCTTATGGCCAGGGGGGGACCAAGAGACCCAGTACTTA. This chain connects TRBV7-4 to TRBJ2-1; D is tentatively TRBD1 or TRBD2 (7 bases each). Judging by the DNA end, TRBJ2-5 fits better; the J call may be wrong. Looked up from germline, CDR1 is SGHVT and CDR2 is SQSDAQ. The CDR3 consists of 16 residues.

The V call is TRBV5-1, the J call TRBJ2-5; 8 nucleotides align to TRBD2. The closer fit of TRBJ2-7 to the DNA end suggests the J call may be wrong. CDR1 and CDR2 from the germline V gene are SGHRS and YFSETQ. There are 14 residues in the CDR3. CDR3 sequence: CASESAGVPYEQYF. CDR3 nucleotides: TGCGCCAGCGAGTCAGCGGGAGTTCCCTACGAGCAGTACTTC.

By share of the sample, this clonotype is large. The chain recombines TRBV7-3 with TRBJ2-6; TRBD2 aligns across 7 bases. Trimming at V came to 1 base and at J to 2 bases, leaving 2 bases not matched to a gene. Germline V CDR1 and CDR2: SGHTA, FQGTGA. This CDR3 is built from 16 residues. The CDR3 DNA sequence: TGTGCCAGCAGCTTAAGTGCGGGAGCTGGGGCCAACGTCCTGACTTTC. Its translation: CASSLSAGAGANVLTF.

Here the CDR3 DNA reads TGTGCCAGCAGCTTTGATTGGACTAGCTACACAGATACGCAGTATTTT. Its protein is CASSFDWTSYTDTQYF. This chain connects TRBV7-2 to TRBJ2-3; 8 bases line up with TRBD2. The CDR3 extends over 16 amino acids. V gave up 3 bases and J gave up 2 bases; unmatched junction bases: 7. Per germline, CDR1 SGHTA and CDR2 FQGNSA.